Listed here are 10 T cell receptor beta chains from one sample, sequenced in a study of monozygotic twins with inflammatory bowel disease. TCRdb reprocessed the 5' RACE reads; each CDR3 protein has one entry and no DNA is given. Here the sample table reports about 93,000 distinct CDR3 sequences. Sequenced input: blood. The receptors were gathered from a human donor with ulcerative colitis or Crohn's disease, or a healthy co-twin of an affected twin (not recorded which).

J is TRBJ1-1 and V is TRBV13. The CDR3 is 16 amino acids. Germline values: CDR1 PRHDT, CDR2 FYEKMQ (reference sequence). The CDR3 reads CASSFLTGPTHTEAFF. The full variable domain, completed using reference TRBV13 and TRBJ1-1, is AAGVIQSPRHLIKEKRETATLKCYPIPRHDTVYWYQQGPGQDPQFLISFYEKMQSDKGSIPDRFSAQQFSDYHSELNMSSLELGDSALYFCASSFLTGPTHTEAFFGQGTRLTVV.

This rearrangement joins TRBV3-1 to TRBJ1-6; there is no DNA to check the TCRdb D call of TRBD1. The CDR3 extends over 15 amino acids. From germline, CDR1 is LGHDT and CDR2 YNNKEL (reference sequence). CDR3 region: CASSRDSVLNSPLHF.

This chain uses TRBV6-6 with TRBJ2-1; there is no DNA to check the TCRdb D call of TRBD1. The CDR3 covers 13 residues. Per the germline V gene, CDR1 is MNHNY and CDR2 is SVGAGI (reference sequence). CDR3 sequence reads: CASSPGVYNEQFF.

The chain links TRBV21-1 to TRBJ2-5. TRBV21-1 is a pseudogene. The CDR3 runs to 14 residues. Here the CDR3 reads CASSKRQPKETQYF.

The V gene is TRBV20-1, the J gene TRBJ1-2; TCRdb returns TRBD1, unconfirmable since there is no DNA. CDR1 and CDR2 (germline): DFQATT, SNEGSKA (reference sequence). This CDR3 has 13 residues. CDR3 loop: CSAATDRAYGYTF.

V is TRBV7-9 and J is TRBJ1-4. Per the germline V gene, CDR1 is SEHNR and CDR2 is FQNEAQ (reference sequence). The length of the CDR3 is 14 residues. This chain's CDR3 is CASSKGLSGEKLFF.

The V gene is TRBV6-6, the J gene TRBJ2-7; TCRdb names TRBD1, which stays unverified in the absence of DNA. The CDR3 has 14 amino acids. The germline V gene has CDR1 MNHNY and CDR2 SVGAGI (reference sequence). Here the CDR3 reads CASSYGTGTPGQYF.

This sequence joins TRBV5-1 and TRBJ2-1; without DNA, the TCRdb call of TRBD1 cannot be checked. Germline-derived CDR1 and CDR2 are SGHRS and YFSETQ. CDR3 length equals 14 residues. The CDR3: CASSLDSGANEQFF.

The chain employs TRBV11-2 and TRBJ1-1. This CDR3 is 13 amino acids long. Germline loops: CDR1 SGHAT, CDR2 FQNNGV. The CDR3 sequence: CASSFRINTEAFF.

V usage is TRBV20-1 and J usage is TRBJ2-1; the TCRdb call, TRBD2, lacks DNA for checking. Germline CDR1 is DFQATT and CDR2 is SNEGSKA (reference sequence). The CDR3 runs to 13 residues. CDR3 in amino acids: CSARVAGYNEQFF.